This TCR beta chain was identified during a study of immune evolution from preneoplasia to lung adenocarcinoma. The assay was immunoSEQ multiplex PCR, and TCRdb's table has in-frame clones only and misses some. The table records fewer than 50,000 clones, approximately 80% of them present only once. The study, taken as a whole, reports: Normal lung had highest clonality; later lesions appeared denser, more diverse. From normal lung to invasive adenocarcinoma, top clone frequencies appeared to decrease.

V lost 4 bases and J lost 0, with 13 bases in between. Germline CDR1 is LNHDA and CDR2 is SQIVND (reference sequence). The CDR3 is 17 amino acids. Notes on this clone: Its antigen is currently unknown.

After pathologic assessment, macro-dissection selected premalignant or tumor cells for extraction. The specimen sequenced was FFPE invasive lung adenocarcinoma tissue. The receptor was isolated from a person aged 55 to 69 with lung adenocarcinoma. The chain links TRBV19 to TRBJ2-6; no definite D call. The CDR3 loop is CASSRVTARSGANVLTF. CDR3 DNA sequence: TGTGCCAGTAGTAGAGTAACAGCTCGCTCTGGGGCCAACGTCCTGACTTTC.